This T cell receptor (beta chain) originates from a study of early T cells in non-severe SARS-CoV-2 infection. The CDR3 length is 11 residues. Trimming removed 5 bases at V and 2 bases at J, with 1 base between. Germline V gene lookup returns CDR1 SGHAT and CDR2 FQNNGV. TCRdb reprocessed the 5' RACE reads via MiXCR and lists one record per CDR3 protein. The sample contains some 98,000 distinct CDR3 sequences, 8% to 13% of which appear only once. Input material: whole blood. The chain carries TRBV11-2 and TRBJ2-1, with unresolved D. This clonotype was obtained from an adult who was a healthcare worker with PCR-confirmed SARS-CoV-2 infection or an uninfected control (not recorded which). CDR3 in DNA: TGTGCCAGCAGCGCCTACAATGAGCAGTTCTTC. Residues: CASSAYNEQFF.